The 17 T cell receptor beta chains below all came from one sample that was sequenced in a study of T cells in Graves' hyperthyroidism and ophthalmopathy. Regions amplified from RNA transcripts were the TCR beta CDR3 regions. When the TCR CDR3 underwent first-round RT-PCR, the HTBI primer set was used. MiXCR, run by TCRdb on the multiplex PCR reads, gives a single entry per CDR3 protein. The data contain some 650,000 distinct CDR3 sequences, roughly a sixth of them singletons. The sequencing sample was made of blood. All receptors come from a woman between 40 and 50 years old with Graves' ophthalmopathy.

The V gene is TRBV7-9, the J gene TRBJ2-5, with D tentatively TRBD2 (5 bases). The CDR3 consists of 16 residues. V lost 4 bases to trimming and J lost 1 base, with 16 bases between them. In germline, CDR1 is SEHNR, CDR2 FQNEAQ (reference sequence). CDR3 nucleotide sequence: TGTGCCAGCAGCTCTGGTGGCCGGGGATCCCAAGAGACCCAGTACTTC. Translated: CASSSGGRGSQETQYF.

This clonotype was counted between two and nine times. V and J are TRBV29-1 and TRBJ2-7; 8 bases are shared with TRBD1. Germline trimming cut 6 bases from V and 0 bases from J; bases unmatched to any gene: 7. Germline-derived CDR1 and CDR2 are SQVTM and ANQGSEA. The CDR3 length is 14 residues. CDR3 DNA: TGCAGCGTCACCACCGGGACAGGCTCCTACGAGCAGTACTTC. Encoded protein: CSVTTGTGSYEQYF.

In this sample, this clonotype turned up many times. The V call is TRBV11-1, the J call TRBJ2-1; maybe TRBD2 (5 bases). The CDR3 contains 12 residues. V was trimmed by 3 bases and J by 5 bases, leaving 5 bases between them. The germline V gene has CDR1 SGHAT and CDR2 FQDESV (reference sequence). In nucleotides, the CDR3 is TGTGCCAGCAGCTTGAGGGACAATGAGCAGTTCTTC. Protein sequence: CASSLRDNEQFF.

J is TRBJ1-2 and V is TRBV10-2; tentative D call: TRBD1 (5 bases). The ends were cut back, 4 bases at V and 6 bases at J, with 12 bases in the middle. In germline, CDR1 is WSHSY, CDR2 SAAADI. CDR3 size: 13 residues. This CDR3 is CASSGSSGNGYTF. The CDR3 DNA reads as TGCGCCAGCAGTGGGTCGTCAGGGAATGGCTACACCTTC.

This clonotype was seen a few times. The chain's CDR3 is CASAGGSGTSNTGELFF. CDR3 DNA: TGTGCCAGCGCAGGGGGGTCCGGGACATCGAACACCGGGGAGCTGTTTTTT. The chain is built from TRBV3-1 and TRBJ2-2, with D possibly being TRBD1 (7 bases). Trimming took 8 bases from V and 0 from J, leaving 19 bases between them. Germline V gene data show CDR1 as LGHDT and CDR2 as YNNKEL (reference sequence). CDR3 length equals 17 residues. The variable domain in full, with the rest retrieved from reference TRBV3-1 and TRBJ2-2, is DTAVSQTPKYLVTQMGNDKSIKCEQNLGHDTMYWYKQDSKKFLKIMFSYNNKELIINETVPNRFSPKSPDKAHLNLHINSLELGDSAVYFCASAGGSGTSNTGELFFGEGSRLTVL.

This chain uses TRBV2 with TRBJ2-7; D is uncertain. The CDR3 is made up of 14 amino acids. Germline CDR1 SNHLY, CDR2 FYNNEI. The V gene lost 3 bases and the J gene lost 5 bases, with 14 bases spanning the gap. CDR3 nucleotide sequence: TGTGCCAGCAGTGAGGCTTGGCGAGGCCACGAGCAGTACTTC. Residues: CASSEAWRGHEQYF.

J is TRBJ1-6 and V is TRBV20-1, with TRBD1 matching over 10 bases. The CDR3 is 13 amino acids. J gave up 9 bases and V 6 bases, and 5 bases lay outside the gene matches. CDR1 DFQATT and CDR2 SNEGSKA come from the germline V gene (reference sequence). The CDR3 region is CSAIDRGPSPLHF. The CDR3 DNA reads TGCAGTGCAATAGACAGGGGGCCTTCACCCCTCCACTTT.

This clonotype came up many times. The chain joins TRBV20-1 to TRBJ2-5, with D perhaps TRBD2 (5 bases). V was pared by 0 bases and J by 4 bases, with 15 bases between. This CDR3 is built from 15 residues. The V gene's germline CDR1 is DFQATT and CDR2 SNEGSKA (reference sequence). CDR3 residues: CSARDRASSGETQYF. CDR3 bases: TGCAGTGCTAGAGATCGGGCTAGCTCGGGAGAGACCCAGTACTTC.

There are many counts of this clonotype. This chain connects TRBV18 to TRBJ1-2; a possible D gene is TRBD1 (6 bases). Per germline, CDR1 KGHSH and CDR2 LQKENI. The ends were cut back, 4 bases at V and 7 bases at J, with 19 bases in the middle. The CDR3 covers 15 residues. The CDR3 region is CASSLTDSESGGYTF. The CDR3 coding sequence is TGTGCCAGCTCACTGACGGACAGCGAGAGTGGTGGCTACACCTTC.

The chain combines TRBV29-1 with TRBJ1-1; D call uncertain. The CDR3 extends over 11 amino acids. CDR1 and CDR2 from the germline V gene are SQVTM and ANQGSEA. Trimming removed 8 bases from V and 2 bases from J, with 9 bases in between. The CDR3 here is CSYGRNTEAFF. CDR3 nucleotides: TGCAGCTACGGGAGAAACACTGAAGCTTTCTTT. The full variable domain, in which reference TRBV29-1 and TRBJ1-1 provide the parts outside the CDR3, is SAVISQKPSRDICQRGTSLTIQCQVDSQVTMMFWYRQQPGQSLTLIATANQGSEATYESGFVIDKFPISRPNLTFSTLTVSNMSPEDSSIYLCSYGRNTEAFFGQGTRLTVV.

This clonotype was counted a few times. This rearrangement joins TRBV12-3 or TRBV12-4 to TRBJ2-6, with D unclear. V lost 3 bases and J lost 2, with 5 bases in between. There are 14 residues in the CDR3. The CDR3 loop is CASSLFPGANVLTF. CDR3 bases: TGTGCCAGCAGTTTGTTCCCTGGGGCCAACGTCCTGACTTTC.

The rearrangement links TRBV10-2 to TRBJ2-2, with D perhaps TRBD1 (6 bases). The V and J ends lost 6 bases and 4 bases respectively, with 9 bases between them. The CDR3 is 13 residues long. Germline-derived CDR1 and CDR2 are WSHSY and SAAADI. The CDR3 sequence: CASRGASTGELFF. The CDR3 DNA reads as TGCGCCAGCAGGGGGGCTAGCACCGGGGAGCTGTTTTTT.

The chain carries TRBV5-1 and TRBJ1-3, with 7 nucleotides matching TRBD1. This CDR3 has 17 residues. V shed 0 bases, J shed 0 bases, and the junction held 6 bases outside the gene matches. Germline V CDR1 and CDR2: SGHRS, YFSETQ. The CDR3 spells CASSLDGGQLSGNTIYF. DNA of the CDR3: TGCGCCAGCAGCTTGGATGGGGGACAGCTCTCTGGAAACACCATATATTTT.

This clonotype has a count of ten or more. The V and J genes are TRBV2 and TRBJ1-4; D is ambiguous. V was shortened by 7 bases and J by 5 bases, with 5 bases between the two germline ends. The CDR3 extends over 11 amino acids. The V gene's germline CDR1 is SNHLY and CDR2 FYNNEI. In nucleotides, the CDR3 is TGTGCCAGCACCATCAATGAAAAACTGTTTTTT. Translated, it gives CASTINEKLFF.

This clonotype was recorded many times. J is TRBJ2-7 and V is TRBV7-2; weak D call: TRBD2 (6 bases). Trimming removed 1 base at V and 6 bases at J, with 10 bases between. Germline V lookup: CDR1 SGHTA, CDR2 FQGNSA. The CDR3 sequence is 13 residues long. The CDR3 protein is CASSLEVRGEQYF. The CDR3 nucleotides are TGTGCCAGCAGCTTAGAAGTGCGGGGCGAGCAGTACTTC.

This clonotype was observed at least ten times. The chain is built from TRBV2 and TRBJ2-2; 9 nucleotides match TRBD1. Germline values: CDR1 SNHLY, CDR2 FYNNEI. V lost 4 bases, J lost 5 bases, and 2 bases stayed unmatched. The CDR3 runs 14 residues. CDR3 in amino acids: CASSGQGGTGELFF. As DNA, the CDR3 is TGTGCCAGCAGTGGACAGGGGGGTACCGGGGAGCTGTTTTTT.

This clonotype was observed at least ten times. CDR3 sequence: CASSFRLDTQYF. CDR3 DNA sequence: TGTGCCAGCAGTTTTCGCTTGGATACGCAGTATTTT. The chain recombines TRBV12-3 or TRBV12-4 with TRBJ2-3, with no clear D. The germline V and J ends were trimmed by 3 bases and 6 bases, with 7 bases remaining between them. CDR3 size: 12 residues.